The 5 T cell receptor beta chains reported below all come from one sample, sequenced in a study of technical replicates of blood from several donors. Some clones are missing from TCRdb's copy, which holds only in-frame ones; the method was immunoSEQ multiplex PCR. The sample holds about 100,000 clones, 90% to 95% seen once. Sequenced: T cells isolated from PBMCs. The receptors were sampled from a human donor in good health.

The CDR3 region is CASSPGQGVYGYTF. The CDR3 DNA reads TGTGCCAGCAGTCCGGGACAGGGGGTATATGGCTACACCTTC. This rearrangement joins TRBV2 to TRBJ1-2, with 11 bases identical to TRBD1. Germline V gene sequence: CDR1 SNHLY, CDR2 FYNNEI. V dropped 5 bases and J dropped 5; count of bases not matched to a gene: 4. The CDR3 has 14 residues.

V is TRBV5-4 and J is TRBJ2-5; 11 bases align to TRBD2. Germline lookup yields CDR1 SGHNT and CDR2 YYREEE (reference sequence). The length of the CDR3 is 15 residues. With 5 bases clipped from V and 2 bases from J, the junction kept 5 bases outside the gene matches. CDR3 amino acids: CASRLAGGLQETQYF. In nucleotides, the CDR3 is TGTGCCAGCAGGCTAGCGGGAGGTCTGCAAGAGACCCAGTACTTC.

This chain joins TRBV6-1 and TRBJ2-7, with 9 bases that match TRBD2. J lost 4 bases, V lost 5 bases, and 6 bases had no gene match. The germline CDR1 and CDR2 sequences are MNHNS and SASEGT. The CDR3 consists of 14 residues. The CDR3 DNA reads as TGTGCCAGCAGTTTAGCGGGAGAATGGTACGAGCAGTACTTC. Translation: CASSLAGEWYEQYF.

The V call is TRBV29-1, the J call TRBJ1-1, with D possibly matching TRBD1 (6 bases). Germline V lookup: CDR1 SQVTM, CDR2 ANQGSEA. The germline V and J ends were trimmed by 7 bases and 4 bases, with 16 bases remaining between them. CDR3 size: 13 residues. In DNA, the CDR3 is TGCAGCGGAAGGGACAATCGTGGCACTGAAGCTTTCTTT. Translated, it gives CSGRDNRGTEAFF. Together with reference TRBV29-1 and TRBJ1-1, the CDR3 gives the full variable domain: SAVISQKPSRDICQRGTSLTIQCQVDSQVTMMFWYRQQPGQSLTLIATANQGSEATYESGFVIDKFPISRPNLTFSTLTVSNMSPEDSSIYLCSGRDNRGTEAFFGQGTRLTVV.

This clone was observed a single time. The CDR3 sequence: CASSQEGERELAGVVTDTQYF. The DNA for the CDR3 is TGTGCCAGCAGCCAAGAGGGGGAGAGGGAACTAGCGGGAGTTGTAACAGATACGCAGTATTTT. This chain uses TRBV4-2 with TRBJ2-3, with 11 positions matching TRBD2. CDR1 and CDR2 (germline): LGHNA, YNFKEQ. V lost 0 bases and J lost 3; bases outside the gene matches: 17. There are 21 residues in the CDR3.